This T cell receptor (beta chain) derives from a study of OX40 agonist ivuxolimab in advanced cancers. In the study overall: At 0.01 to 10 mg/kg, ivuxolimab was administered intravenously to patients every 2 weeks. Study conclusions and caveats: Fewer expanded clones were found on average in CD4+ than in CD8+ T cells. Normalized T-cell clonal expansion was also low in a subset of nonresponders.

CDR1 is LGHNA and CDR2 is YSLEER in the germline V gene. J lost 1 base, V lost 0 bases, and 8 bases had no gene match. The CDR3 loop spans 18 amino acids. No patient had autoimmune disease or received systemic immunosuppression. Measured with immunoSEQ multiplex PCR; TCRdb has only the in-frame clones, and not every one. The table lists over 50,000 clones, around 89% of them singletons. Points on this clone: Its antigen is currently unknown.

The source is an adult with an advanced solid tumor such as melanoma, head and neck, liver or kidney cancer. The chain combines TRBV4-3 with TRBJ1-2; TRBD1 agrees at 10 bases. The source material was CD4+ or CD8+ T cells sorted from blood, sampled in a trial of the OX40 agonist ivuxolimab. The DNA of the CDR3 is TGCGCCAGCAGCCAAGATTGGGGACAGGGGCTAGGTAACTATGGCTACACCTTC. Amino acid sequence: CASSQDWGQGLGNYGYTF.